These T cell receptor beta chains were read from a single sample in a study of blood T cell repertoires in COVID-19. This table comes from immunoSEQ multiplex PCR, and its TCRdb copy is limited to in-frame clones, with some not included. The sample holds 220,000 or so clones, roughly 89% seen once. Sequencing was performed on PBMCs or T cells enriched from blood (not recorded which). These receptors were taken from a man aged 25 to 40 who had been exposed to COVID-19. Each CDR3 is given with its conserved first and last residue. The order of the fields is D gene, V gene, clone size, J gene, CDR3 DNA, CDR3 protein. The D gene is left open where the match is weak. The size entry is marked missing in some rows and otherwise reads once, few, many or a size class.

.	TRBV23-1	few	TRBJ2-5	TGCGCCAGTCCGCGGCCATCTCTTGGAGGAGAGACCCAGTACTTC	CASPRPSLGGETQYF
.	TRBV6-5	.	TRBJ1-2	TGTGCCAGCACAAACAGGGTTTCCCTGGGGGGCTACACCTTC	CASTNRVSLGGYTF
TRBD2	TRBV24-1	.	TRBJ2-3	TGTGCCACCAGTGATTTGACTAGCGGGGGGGCCGGGTCAGATACGCAGTATTTT	CATSDLTSGGAGSDTQYF
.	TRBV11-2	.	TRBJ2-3	TGTGCCAGCCAGGAGGGGCCGTACACAGATACGCAGTATTTT	CASQEGPYTDTQYF
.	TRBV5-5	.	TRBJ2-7	TGTGCCAGCAGCTTTCGCCAGGGGTTCTACGAGCAGTACTTC	CASSFRQGFYEQYF
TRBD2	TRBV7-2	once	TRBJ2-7	TGTGCCAGCAGCCGGACTAGTTCCTACGAGCAGTACTTC	CASSRTSSYEQYF
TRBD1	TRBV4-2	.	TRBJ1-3	TGTGCCAGCAGCCACGAGGGACAGCGGGGAAACACCATATATTTT	CASSHEGQRGNTIYF
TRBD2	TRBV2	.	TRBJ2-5	TGTGCCAGCAAGACTAGCGGGGGGGGTACTCTAGAGACCCAGTACTTC	CASKTSGGGTLETQYF
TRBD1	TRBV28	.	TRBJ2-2	TGTGCCAGCACCATAGACAGGGGTTTAACCGGGGAGCTGTTTTTT	CASTIDRGLTGELFF
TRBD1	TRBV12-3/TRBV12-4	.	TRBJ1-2	TGTGCCAGCAGCGTAGGGACAGATGCAGGCTACACCTTC	CASSVGTDAGYTF
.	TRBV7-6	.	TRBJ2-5	TGTGCCAGCAGCCAGGCAGGGGAACGCCAAGAGACCCAGTACTTC	CASSQAGERQETQYF
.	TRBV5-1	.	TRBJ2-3	TGCGCCAGCAGCCCGACAACCACAGATACGCAGTATTTT	CASSPTTTDTQYF
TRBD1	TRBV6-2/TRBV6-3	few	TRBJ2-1	TGTGCCAGCAACCCGAATGAGGGGGCGAATAATGAGCAGTTCTTC	CASNPNEGANNEQFF
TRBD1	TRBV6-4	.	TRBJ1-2	TGTGCCAGCAGTTCGACAGGGGTGGATAGCTACACCTTC	CASSSTGVDSYTF
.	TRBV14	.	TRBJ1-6	TGTGCCAGCAGCCAAGCCAGGACTTATAATTCACCCCTCCACTTT	CASSQARTYNSPLHF
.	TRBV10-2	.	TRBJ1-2	TGCGCCAGCAGTGCCGGGGTGGGGAGCTATGGCTACACCTTC	CASSAGVGSYGYTF
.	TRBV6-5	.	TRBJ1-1	TGTGCCAGCAGTTTCCGAAGGGGAACCCCAGGTACTGAAGCTTTCTTT	CASSFRRGTPGTEAFF
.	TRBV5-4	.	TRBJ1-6	TGTGCCAGCAGCTCAGCAAAACTAAGGGGTGGGTCACCCCTCCACTTT	CASSSAKLRGGSPLHF
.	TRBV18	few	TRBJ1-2	TGTGCCAGCTCCCACCGGGACAAGGAAAACTATGGCTACACCTTC	CASSHRDKENYGYTF
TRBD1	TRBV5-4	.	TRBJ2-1	TGTGCCAGCAGCCTGGGACAGGGGGATCTCAATGAGCAGTTCTTC	CASSLGQGDLNEQFF
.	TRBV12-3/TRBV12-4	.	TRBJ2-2	TGTGCCGACGGTAGGGGGGGGGAGCTGTTTTTT	CADGRGGELFF
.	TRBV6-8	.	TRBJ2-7	TGTGCCAGCATAAGGGGCTCTAGTGACGAGCAGTACTTC	CASIRGSSDEQYF
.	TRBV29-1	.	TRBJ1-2	TGCAGCGTTGAGATTGGGAGGGCTGGAGGCTACACCTTC	CSVEIGRAGGYTF
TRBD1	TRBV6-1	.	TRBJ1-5	TGTGCCAGCAGTGAACTGAGTTGGACAGGGGATACCCAGCATTTT	CASSELSWTGDTQHF
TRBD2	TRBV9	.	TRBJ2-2	TGTGCCAGCAGCGTAGTGGAACTAGCGGGGGCCGCCACCGGGGAGCTGTTTTTT	CASSVVELAGAATGELFF
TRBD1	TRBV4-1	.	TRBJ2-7	TGCGCCAGCAGCCAAGATTCGGACAGGGAAGCATACGAGCAGTACTTC	CASSQDSDREAYEQYF
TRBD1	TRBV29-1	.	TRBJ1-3	TGCAGCGTTGCATGGCCAGGGGGGCCCCAGGACACCATATATTTT	CSVAWPGGPQDTIYF